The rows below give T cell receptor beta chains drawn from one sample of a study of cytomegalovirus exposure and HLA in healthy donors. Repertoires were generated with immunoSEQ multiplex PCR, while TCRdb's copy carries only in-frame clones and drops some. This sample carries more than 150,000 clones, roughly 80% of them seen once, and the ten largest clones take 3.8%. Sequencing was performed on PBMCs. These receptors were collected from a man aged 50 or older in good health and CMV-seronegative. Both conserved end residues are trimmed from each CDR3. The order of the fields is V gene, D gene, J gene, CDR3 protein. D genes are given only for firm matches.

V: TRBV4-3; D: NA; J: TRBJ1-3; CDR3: ASSPGPGAGNTIY
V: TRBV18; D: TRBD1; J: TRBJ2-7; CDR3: ASSPGQGAYEQY
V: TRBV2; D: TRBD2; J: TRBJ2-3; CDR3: ASSGLAGGTDTQY
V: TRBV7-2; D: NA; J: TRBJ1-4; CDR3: ASSLTGNEKLF
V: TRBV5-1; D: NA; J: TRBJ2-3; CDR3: ASSESTDTQY
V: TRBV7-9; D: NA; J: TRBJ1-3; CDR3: SGGGGNTIY
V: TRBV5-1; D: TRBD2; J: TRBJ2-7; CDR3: ASSFGTSGGAYEQY
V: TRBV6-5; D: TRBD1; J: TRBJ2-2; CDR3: ASSTDRGYTGELF
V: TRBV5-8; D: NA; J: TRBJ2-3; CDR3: ASSLKLQSSTDTQY
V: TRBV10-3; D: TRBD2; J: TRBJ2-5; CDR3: AISPTSGEETQY
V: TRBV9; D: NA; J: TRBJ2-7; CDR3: ASSLRQGGEQY
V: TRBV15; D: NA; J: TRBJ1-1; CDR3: ATSRAADRNTEAF
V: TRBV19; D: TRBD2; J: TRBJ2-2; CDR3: ASSSRTSGNTGELF
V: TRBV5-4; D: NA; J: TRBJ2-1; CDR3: ASSLVTTYNEQF
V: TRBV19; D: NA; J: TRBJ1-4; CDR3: ASNPPGTRGEKLF
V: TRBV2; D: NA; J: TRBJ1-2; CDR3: ASSEWGGAVRIA
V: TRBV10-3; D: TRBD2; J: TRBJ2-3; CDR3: ATERGGADTQY
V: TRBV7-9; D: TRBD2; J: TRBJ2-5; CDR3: ASSFPRTSGDQETQY
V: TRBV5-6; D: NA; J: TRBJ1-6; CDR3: ASSTSGGPLSLH
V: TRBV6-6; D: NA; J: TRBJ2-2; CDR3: ASRTGQNTGELF
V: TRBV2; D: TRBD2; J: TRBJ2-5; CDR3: ASSDGGGQETQY
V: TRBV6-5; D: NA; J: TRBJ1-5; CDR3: ASSYSADFYQPQH
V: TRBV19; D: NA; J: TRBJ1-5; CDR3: ASSILKTLGNQPQH
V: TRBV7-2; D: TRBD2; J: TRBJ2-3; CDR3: ASSTRPPGGRGGADTQY
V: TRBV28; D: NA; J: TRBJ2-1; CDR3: AIGARWNEQF
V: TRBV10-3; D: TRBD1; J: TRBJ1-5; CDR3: AIGQDSNQPQH
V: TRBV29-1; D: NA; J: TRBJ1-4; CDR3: SASGRAGSTNEKLF
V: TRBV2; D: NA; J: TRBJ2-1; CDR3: ASTPYNEQF
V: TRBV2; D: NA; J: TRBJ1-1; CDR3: ASSVGQFIEAF
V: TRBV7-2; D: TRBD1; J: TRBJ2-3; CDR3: ASSLDLQGAYTQY
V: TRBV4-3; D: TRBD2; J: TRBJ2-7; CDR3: ASSPGVSGGYEQY
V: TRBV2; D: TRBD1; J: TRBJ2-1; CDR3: ASRPDRAGVNEQF
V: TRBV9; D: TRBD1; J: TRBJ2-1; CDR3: ASSPRTGGPWASDEQF
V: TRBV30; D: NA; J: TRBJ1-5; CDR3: AWSLGGMPQH
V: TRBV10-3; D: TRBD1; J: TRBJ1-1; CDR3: ATKSGGQGNTEAF